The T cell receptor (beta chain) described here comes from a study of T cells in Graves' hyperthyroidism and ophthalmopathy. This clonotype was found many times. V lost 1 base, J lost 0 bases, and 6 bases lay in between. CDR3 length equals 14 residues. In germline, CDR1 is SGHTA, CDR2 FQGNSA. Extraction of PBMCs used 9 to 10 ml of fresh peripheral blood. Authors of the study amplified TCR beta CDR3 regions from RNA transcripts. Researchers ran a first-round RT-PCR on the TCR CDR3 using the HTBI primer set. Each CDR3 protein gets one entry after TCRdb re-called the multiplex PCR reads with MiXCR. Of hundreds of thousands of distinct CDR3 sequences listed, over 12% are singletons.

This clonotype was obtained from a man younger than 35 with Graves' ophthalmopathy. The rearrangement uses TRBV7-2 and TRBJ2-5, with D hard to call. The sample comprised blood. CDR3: CASSLGPYQETQYF. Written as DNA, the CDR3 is TGTGCCAGCAGCTTAGGACCGTACCAAGAGACCCAGTACTTC.